This T cell receptor (beta chain) came from a study of T cells in Graves' hyperthyroidism and ophthalmopathy. Regions amplified from RNA transcripts were the TCR beta CDR3 regions. The HTBI primer set drove a first-round RT-PCR of the TCR CDR3. TCRdb recomputed calls from the multiplex PCR reads with MiXCR, one row per CDR3 protein. The table records approximately 870,000 distinct CDR3 sequences, 35% to 40% of them present only once. Trimming at V came to 1 base and at J to 3 bases, leaving 8 bases not matched to a gene. Germline V lookup: CDR1 SGHRS, CDR2 YFSETQ. The CDR3 extends over 16 amino acids. Concerning this clonotype itself: Its antigen is not identified.

Graves' hyperthyroidism showing no ophthalmopathy progression within 18 months was considered stable. Patients with uncontrolled infections, other autoimmune diseases, pregnancy or lactation were excluded. Study-wide results and caveats: A model of 13 V-J features distinguished ophthalmopathy from stable hyperthyroidism.

The chain carries TRBV5-1 and TRBJ2-5; 8 bases are a match to TRBD1. Sequenced: blood. The origin of this receptor is a man aged 18 to 30 with Graves' hyperthyroidism. The CDR3 sequence is CASSLIPGTGEETQYF. The CDR3 DNA follows: TGCGCCAGCAGCTTGATACCGGGGACAGGTGAAGAGACCCAGTACTTC.